This TCR beta chain is drawn from a study of T cells after yellow fever vaccination. The 5'RACE template-switching step produced TCR cDNA and added a universal primer site and UMIs. TCRdb reprocessed the 5' RACE reads via MiXCR and lists one record per CDR3 protein. The sample shows a few hundred thousand distinct CDR3 sequences, over 4% of them seen only once. As to this clonotype: Its antigen is currently unknown.

Findings and caveats of the study: Boosting was followed by the reappearance of most primary-vaccination clones (around 96% CD4, 70% to 90% CD8).

This clonotype was sampled from a man between 18 and 35 years old who received the YFV17D yellow fever vaccine. The specimen comprised PBMCs, sampled 5 days after the yellow fever booster vaccination.

Here the CDR3 reads CASSYPEGPRAKNIQYF. The CDR3 DNA follows: TGTGCCAGCAGTTACCCGGAGGGTCCGAGAGCCAAAAACATTCAGTACTTC. V usage is TRBV6-6 and J usage is TRBJ2-4, with D possibly being TRBD2 (6 bases). The germline CDR1 and CDR2 sequences are MNHNY and SVGAGI (reference sequence). This CDR3 is built from 17 residues. V lost 2 bases and J 0 bases, leaving 14 bases between the germline ends.